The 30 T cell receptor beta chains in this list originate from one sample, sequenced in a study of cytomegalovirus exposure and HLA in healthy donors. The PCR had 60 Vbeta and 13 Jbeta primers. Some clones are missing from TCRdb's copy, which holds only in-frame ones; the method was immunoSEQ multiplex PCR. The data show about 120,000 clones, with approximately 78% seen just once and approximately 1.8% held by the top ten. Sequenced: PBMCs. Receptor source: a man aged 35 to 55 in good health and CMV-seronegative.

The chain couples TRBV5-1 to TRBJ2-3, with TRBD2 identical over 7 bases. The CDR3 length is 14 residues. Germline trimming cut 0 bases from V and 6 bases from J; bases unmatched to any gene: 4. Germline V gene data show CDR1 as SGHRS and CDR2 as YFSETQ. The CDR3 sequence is CASSLVAGSDTQYF. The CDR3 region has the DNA TGCGCCAGCAGCTTGGTAGCGGGTTCCGATACGCAGTATTTT.

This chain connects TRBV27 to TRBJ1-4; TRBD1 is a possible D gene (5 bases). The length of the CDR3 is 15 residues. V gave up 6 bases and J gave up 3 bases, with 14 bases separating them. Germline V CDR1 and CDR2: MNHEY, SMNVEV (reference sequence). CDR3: CASSPPGQANEKLFF. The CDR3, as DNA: TGTGCCAGCAGCCCCCCAGGGCAGGCTAATGAAAAACTGTTTTTT.

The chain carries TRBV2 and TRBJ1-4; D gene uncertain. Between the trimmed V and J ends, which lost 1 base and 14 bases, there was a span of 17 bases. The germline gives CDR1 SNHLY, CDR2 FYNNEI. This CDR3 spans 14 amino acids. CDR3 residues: CASSEGGMAPPLFF. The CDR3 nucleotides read TGTGCCAGCAGTGAAGGAGGGATGGCACCGCCGCTGTTTTTT.

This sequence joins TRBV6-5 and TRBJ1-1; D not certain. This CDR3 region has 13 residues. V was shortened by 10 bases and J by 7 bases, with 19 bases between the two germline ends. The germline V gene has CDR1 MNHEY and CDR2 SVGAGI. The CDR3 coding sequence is TGTGCCACCCAATCGCCGAGGGCCGTTGAAGCTTTCTTT. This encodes CATQSPRAVEAFF.

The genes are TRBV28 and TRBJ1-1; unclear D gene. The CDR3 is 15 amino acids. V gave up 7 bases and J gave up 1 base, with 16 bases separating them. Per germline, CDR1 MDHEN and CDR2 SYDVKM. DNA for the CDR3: TGTGCCAGCACTCCGGCCAGTCGACAGAACACTGAAGCTTTCTTT. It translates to CASTPASRQNTEAFF.

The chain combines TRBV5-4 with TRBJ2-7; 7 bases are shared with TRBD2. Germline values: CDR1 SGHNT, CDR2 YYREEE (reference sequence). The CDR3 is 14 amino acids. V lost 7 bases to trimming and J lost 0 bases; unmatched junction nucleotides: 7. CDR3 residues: CASGSSGSSYEQYF. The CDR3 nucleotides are TGTGCCAGCGGTTCTAGCGGTTCCTCCTACGAGCAGTACTTC. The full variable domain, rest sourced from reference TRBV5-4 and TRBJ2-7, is ETGVTQSPTHLIKTRGQQVTLRCSSQSGHNTVSWYQQALGQGPQFIFQYYREEENGRGNFPPRFSGLQFPNYSSELNVNALELDDSALYLCASGSSGSSYEQYFGPGTRLTVT.

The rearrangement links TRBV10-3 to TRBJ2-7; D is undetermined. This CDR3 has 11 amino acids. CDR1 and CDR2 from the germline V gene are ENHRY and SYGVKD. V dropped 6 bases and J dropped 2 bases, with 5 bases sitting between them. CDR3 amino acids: CAIRAAYEQYF. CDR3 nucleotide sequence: TGTGCCATCAGGGCGGCCTACGAGCAGTACTTC.

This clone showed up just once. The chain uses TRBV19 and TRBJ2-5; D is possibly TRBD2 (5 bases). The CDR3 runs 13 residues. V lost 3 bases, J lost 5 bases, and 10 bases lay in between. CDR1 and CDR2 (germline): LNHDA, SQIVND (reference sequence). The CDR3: CASSIQRGETQYF. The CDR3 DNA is TGTGCCAGTAGTATCCAACGGGGTGAGACCCAGTACTTC.

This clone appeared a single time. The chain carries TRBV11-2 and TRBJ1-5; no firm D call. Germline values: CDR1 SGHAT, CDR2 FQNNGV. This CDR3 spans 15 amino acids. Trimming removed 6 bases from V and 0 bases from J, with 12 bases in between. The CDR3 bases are TGTGCCAGCAGTCCGGACGGGGATAGCAATCAGCCCCAGCATTTT. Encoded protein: CASSPDGDSNQPQHF.

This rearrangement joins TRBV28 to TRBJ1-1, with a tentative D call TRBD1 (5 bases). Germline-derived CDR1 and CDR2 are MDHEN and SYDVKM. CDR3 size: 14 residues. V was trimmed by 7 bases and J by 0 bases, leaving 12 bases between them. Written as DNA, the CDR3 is TGTGCCAGCATTACTGACAGAGTGAACACTGAAGCTTTCTTT. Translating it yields CASITDRVNTEAFF.

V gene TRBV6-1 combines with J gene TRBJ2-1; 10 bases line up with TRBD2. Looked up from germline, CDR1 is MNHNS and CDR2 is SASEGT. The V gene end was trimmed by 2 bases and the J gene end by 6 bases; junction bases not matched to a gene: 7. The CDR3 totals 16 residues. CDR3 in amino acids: CASSEWVAGGSNEQFF. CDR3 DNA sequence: TGTGCCAGCAGTGAATGGGTAGCGGGAGGAAGCAATGAGCAGTTCTTC.

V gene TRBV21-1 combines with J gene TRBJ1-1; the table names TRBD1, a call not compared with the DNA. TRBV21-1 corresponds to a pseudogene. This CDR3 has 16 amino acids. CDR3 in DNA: TGTGCCAGCAGCAAAGATCTCCAGGGTTCGGGCACTGAAGCTTTCTTT. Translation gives CASSKDLQGSGTEAFF.

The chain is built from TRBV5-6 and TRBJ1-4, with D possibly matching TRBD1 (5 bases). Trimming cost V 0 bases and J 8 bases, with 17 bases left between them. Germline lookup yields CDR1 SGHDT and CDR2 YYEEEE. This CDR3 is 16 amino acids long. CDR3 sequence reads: CASSLVGGDVGEKLFF. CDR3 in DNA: TGTGCCAGCAGCTTGGTTGGGGGGGACGTTGGCGAAAAACTGTTTTTT.

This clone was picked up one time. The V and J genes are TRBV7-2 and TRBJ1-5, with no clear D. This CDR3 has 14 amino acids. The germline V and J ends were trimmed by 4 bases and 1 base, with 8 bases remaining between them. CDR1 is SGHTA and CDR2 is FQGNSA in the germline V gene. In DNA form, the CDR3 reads TGTGCCAGCAGCTCGGCCGGGAGCAATCAGCCCCAGCATTTT. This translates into CASSSAGSNQPQHF.

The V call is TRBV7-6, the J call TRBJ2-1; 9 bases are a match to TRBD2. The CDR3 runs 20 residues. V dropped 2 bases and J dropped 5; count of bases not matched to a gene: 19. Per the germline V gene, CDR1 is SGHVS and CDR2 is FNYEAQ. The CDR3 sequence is CASSLRARTSAGRGDNEQFF. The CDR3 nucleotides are TGTGCCAGCAGCTTAAGGGCCCGGACTAGCGCCGGGCGGGGGGACAATGAGCAGTTCTTC.

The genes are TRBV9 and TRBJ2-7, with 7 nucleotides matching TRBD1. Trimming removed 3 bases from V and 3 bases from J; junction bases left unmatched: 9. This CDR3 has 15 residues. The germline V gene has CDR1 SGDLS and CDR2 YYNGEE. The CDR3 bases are TGTGCCAGCAGCGAGAAACCGGGACAGAACTACGAGCAGTACTTC. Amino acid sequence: CASSEKPGQNYEQYF.

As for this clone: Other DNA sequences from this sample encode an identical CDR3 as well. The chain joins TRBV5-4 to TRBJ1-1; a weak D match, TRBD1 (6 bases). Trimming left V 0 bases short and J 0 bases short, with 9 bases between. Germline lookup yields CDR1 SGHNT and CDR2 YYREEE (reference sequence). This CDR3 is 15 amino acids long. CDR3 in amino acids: CASSLGGGLNTEAFF. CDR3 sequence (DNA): TGTGCCAGCAGCTTGGGGGGGGGCTTGAACACTGAAGCTTTCTTT.

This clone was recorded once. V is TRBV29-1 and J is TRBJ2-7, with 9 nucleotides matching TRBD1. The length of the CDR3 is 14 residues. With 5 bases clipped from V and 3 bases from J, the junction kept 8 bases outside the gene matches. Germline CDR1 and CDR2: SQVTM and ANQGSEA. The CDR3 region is CSVRVSGQGYEQYF. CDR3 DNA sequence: TGCAGCGTTAGAGTGTCGGGACAGGGCTACGAGCAGTACTTC.

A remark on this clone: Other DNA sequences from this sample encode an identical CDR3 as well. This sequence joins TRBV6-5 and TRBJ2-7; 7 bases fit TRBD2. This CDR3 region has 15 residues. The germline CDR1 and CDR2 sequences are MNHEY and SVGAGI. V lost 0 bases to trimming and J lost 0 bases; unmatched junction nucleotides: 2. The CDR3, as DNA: TGTGCCAGCAGTTACTCTAGCGGGTCCTCCTACGAGCAGTACTTC. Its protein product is CASSYSSGSSYEQYF.

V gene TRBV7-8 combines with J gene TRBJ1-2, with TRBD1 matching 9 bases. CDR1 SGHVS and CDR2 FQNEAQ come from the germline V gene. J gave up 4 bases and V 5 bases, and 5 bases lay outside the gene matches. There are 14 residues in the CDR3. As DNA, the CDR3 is TGTGCCAGCAGCGCATGGGACAGGGCCTATGGCTACACCTTC. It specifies CASSAWDRAYGYTF.

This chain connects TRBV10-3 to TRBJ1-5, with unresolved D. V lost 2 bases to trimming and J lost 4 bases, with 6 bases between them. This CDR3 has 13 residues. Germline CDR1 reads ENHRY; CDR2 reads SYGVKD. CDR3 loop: CAISERENQPQHF. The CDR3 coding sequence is TGTGCCATCAGTGAGAGAGAGAATCAGCCCCAGCATTTT.

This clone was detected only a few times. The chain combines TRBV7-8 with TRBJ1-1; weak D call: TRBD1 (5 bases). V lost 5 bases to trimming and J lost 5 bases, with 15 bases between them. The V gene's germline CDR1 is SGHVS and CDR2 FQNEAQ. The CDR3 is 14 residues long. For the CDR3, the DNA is TGTGCCAGCAGCATTAGGATTTCAGGGACTGAAGCTTTCTTT. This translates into CASSIRISGTEAFF.

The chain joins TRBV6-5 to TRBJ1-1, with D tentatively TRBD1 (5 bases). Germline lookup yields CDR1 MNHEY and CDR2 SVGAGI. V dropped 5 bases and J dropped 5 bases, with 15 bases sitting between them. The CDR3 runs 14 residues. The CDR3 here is CASSSLGGVTEAFF. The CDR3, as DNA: TGTGCCAGCAGTAGCCTGGGGGGGGTTACTGAAGCTTTCTTT.

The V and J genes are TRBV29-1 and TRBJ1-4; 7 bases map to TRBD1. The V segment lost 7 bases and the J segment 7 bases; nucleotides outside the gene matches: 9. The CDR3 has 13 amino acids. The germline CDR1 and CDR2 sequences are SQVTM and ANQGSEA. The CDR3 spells CSGLDRVSEKLFF. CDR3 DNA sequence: TGCAGCGGCCTAGACAGGGTCAGTGAAAAACTGTTTTTT.

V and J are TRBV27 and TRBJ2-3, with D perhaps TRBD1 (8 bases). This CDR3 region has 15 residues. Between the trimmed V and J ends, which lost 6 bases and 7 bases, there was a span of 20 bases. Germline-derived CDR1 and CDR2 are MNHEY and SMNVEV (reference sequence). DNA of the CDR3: TGTGCCAGCAGCCGGGACGGACAGGGAGGGTATACGCAGTATTTT. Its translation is CASSRDGQGGYTQYF.

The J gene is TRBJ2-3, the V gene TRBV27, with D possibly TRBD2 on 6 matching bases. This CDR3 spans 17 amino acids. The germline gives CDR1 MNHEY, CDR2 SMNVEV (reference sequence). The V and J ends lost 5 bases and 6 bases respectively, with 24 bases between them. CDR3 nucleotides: TGTGCCAGCAGTCCGTGGGGTCTAGCGCAAGTTGGGGATACGCAGTATTTT. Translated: CASSPWGLAQVGDTQYF.

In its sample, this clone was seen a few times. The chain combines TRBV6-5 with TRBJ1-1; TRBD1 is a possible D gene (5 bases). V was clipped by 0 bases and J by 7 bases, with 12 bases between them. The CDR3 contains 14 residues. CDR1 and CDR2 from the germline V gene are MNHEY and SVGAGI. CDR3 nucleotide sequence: TGTGCCAGCAGTTACTCGAGGACAAGGCTTGAAGCTTTCTTT. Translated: CASSYSRTRLEAFF.

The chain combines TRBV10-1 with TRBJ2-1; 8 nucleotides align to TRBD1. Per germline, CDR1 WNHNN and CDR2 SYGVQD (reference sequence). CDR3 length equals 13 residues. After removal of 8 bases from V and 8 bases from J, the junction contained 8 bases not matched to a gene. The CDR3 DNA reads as TGCGCCAGCGCCGGACAGGGAAGAGATGAGCAGTTCTTC. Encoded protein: CASAGQGRDEQFF.

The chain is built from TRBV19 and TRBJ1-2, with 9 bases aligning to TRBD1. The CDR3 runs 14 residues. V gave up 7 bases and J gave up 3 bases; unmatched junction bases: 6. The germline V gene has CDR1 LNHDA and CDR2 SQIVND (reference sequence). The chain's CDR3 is CASTMDRGYYGYTF. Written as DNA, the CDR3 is TGTGCCAGTACGATGGACAGGGGATACTATGGCTACACCTTC.

The CDR3 loop reads CASGRYPTGGYGYTF. The CDR3 DNA reads TGTGCTAGTGGTCGTTACCCTACAGGGGGATATGGCTACACCTTC. The chain couples TRBV12-5 to TRBJ1-2; the match to TRBD1 covers 8 bases. V shed 5 bases and J 5 bases; nucleotides not matched to a gene: 10. This CDR3 comprises 15 residues. Germline CDR1 reads LGHNT; CDR2 reads FRNRAP.